These 30 T cell receptor beta chains originate from one sample sequenced in a study of response to subunit inactivated influenza vaccine. Via MiXCR, TCRdb re-called the RT-PCR reads, giving one row per CDR3 protein. The table shows around 200,000 distinct CDR3 sequences, with around 9.2% occurring only once. The specimen was non-naive T cells sorted from PBMCs, collected on the day of vaccination. The receptors shown here come from a middle-aged man who received an inactivated influenza vaccine.

This clonotype showed up many times. The chain links TRBV5-5 to TRBJ2-1; 8 bases agree with TRBD1. V trimming: 4 bases; J trimming: 3 bases; junction bases outside the gene matches: 6. This CDR3 has 15 amino acids. Germline lookup yields CDR1 SGHKS and CDR2 YYEKEE (reference sequence). CDR3 protein: CASSRGQGGYNEQFF. DNA for the CDR3: TGTGCCAGCAGCAGAGGACAGGGCGGCTACAATGAGCAGTTCTTC.

This clonotype was found a few times. This chain uses TRBV27 with TRBJ2-7; 9 nucleotides line up with TRBD1. Germline CDR1 MNHEY, CDR2 SMNVEV (reference sequence). CDR3 length equals 18 residues. Unmatched junction bases numbered 14, after V lost 5 bases and J lost 0 bases. This CDR3 reads CASSRRDRARTGSYEQYF. Here the CDR3 DNA reads TGTGCCAGCAGTCGCCGGGACAGGGCACGGACTGGCTCCTACGAGCAGTACTTC.

The J gene is TRBJ2-5, the V gene TRBV9; 7 nucleotides match TRBD2. With V trimmed by 3 bases and J by 5 bases, 4 bases remained unmatched. The CDR3 has 13 amino acids. Per germline, CDR1 SGDLS and CDR2 YYNGEE. The CDR3 bases are TGTGCCAGCAGCGGGACTAGGTGGGAGACCCAGTACTTC. It yields the protein CASSGTRWETQYF.

This clonotype was picked up many times. V and J are TRBV7-8 and TRBJ2-7; D may be TRBD1 (6 bases). Trimming removed 3 bases from V and 6 bases from J, with 24 bases in between. The germline gives CDR1 SGHVS, CDR2 FQNEAQ. This CDR3 has 17 amino acids. The DNA of the CDR3 is TGTGCCAGCAGCTTTCCAAACCGGACAGCCACGGGTTTCGAGCAGTACTTC. It specifies CASSFPNRTATGFEQYF.

V gene TRBV14 combines with J gene TRBJ2-7, with TRBD2 matching 8 bases. The trim removed 2 bases at V and 6 bases at J, leaving 6 bases unmatched. The CDR3 runs 14 residues. Germline-derived CDR1 and CDR2 are SGHDN and FVKESK. Here the CDR3 DNA reads TGTGCCAGCAGCCAACAAGCGGGGGCGGGCGAGCAGTACTTC. Translating it yields CASSQQAGAGEQYF.

V and J are TRBV28 and TRBJ2-6; TRBD2 matches at 7 bases. The ends lost 2 bases at V and 1 base at J; junction bases unmatched: 8. From germline, CDR1 is MDHEN and CDR2 SYDVKM. This CDR3 spans 18 amino acids. CDR3 loop: CASSLGPRLASGANVLTF. The CDR3 DNA follows: TGTGCCAGCAGTTTAGGTCCGCGACTAGCATCTGGGGCCAACGTCCTGACTTTC.

This clonotype was detected a few times. The chain employs TRBV9 and TRBJ1-4; D remains unclear. Trimming stripped 3 bases from V and 8 bases from J, with 14 bases between. Germline values: CDR1 SGDLS, CDR2 YYNGEE. The CDR3 spans 14 residues. DNA of the CDR3: TGTGCCAGCAGCGGCGGGATGAAACGGGAAAAACTGTTTTTT. It translates to CASSGGMKREKLFF.

Ten or more counts support this clonotype. The chain uses TRBV12-3 or TRBV12-4 and TRBJ1-1; no clear D gene. V was cut by 1 base and J by 1 base, with 7 bases left in between. The CDR3 is made up of 14 amino acids. The DNA for the CDR3 is TGTGCCAGCAGTTTAGGGCATGCGAACACTGAAGCTTTCTTT. Its protein is CASSLGHANTEAFF.

This chain connects TRBV7-9 to TRBJ1-1; D is ambiguous. Germline CDR1 reads SEHNR; CDR2 reads FQNEAQ (reference sequence). With 4 bases removed from V and 6 bases from J, the gap between germline ends came to 15 bases. The CDR3 contains 14 residues. CDR3 sequence reads: CASSSKDASAEAFF. CDR3 nucleotide sequence: TGTGCCAGCAGCTCCAAGGACGCCTCCGCTGAAGCTTTCTTT. Based on the CDR3 plus reference TRBV7-9 and TRBJ1-1, the full variable domain is DTGVSQNPRHKITKRGQNVTFRCDPISEHNRLYWYRQTLGQGPEFLTYFQNEAQLEKSRLLSDRFSAERPKGSFSTLEIQRTEQGDSAMYLCASSSKDASAEAFFGQGTRLTVV.

The chain carries TRBV28 and TRBJ1-5; D ambiguous. The V gene lost 4 bases and the J gene lost 1 base, with 14 bases spanning the gap. This CDR3 has 16 residues. Germline CDR1 MDHEN, CDR2 SYDVKM. CDR3 coding DNA: TGTGCCAGCAGTTCTCCCGAGGGAGTCAGCAATCAGCCCCAGCATTTT. This encodes CASSSPEGVSNQPQHF.

This clonotype occurred a few times. The J gene is TRBJ2-3, the V gene TRBV7-8; 14 nucleotides agree with TRBD2. Germline V gene sequence: CDR1 SGHVS, CDR2 FQNEAQ. CDR3 length: 18 residues. V was clipped by 3 bases and J by 0 bases; unmatched bases: 5. The CDR3 DNA follows: TGTGCCAGCAGCTTTCGGACTAGCGGGGGGCCTAGCACAGATACGCAGTATTTT. Its translation is CASSFRTSGGPSTDTQYF.

The table lists this clonotype with many counts. The chain couples TRBV12-3 or TRBV12-4 to TRBJ1-1, with D unclear. V lost 6 bases to trimming and J lost 9 bases, with 11 bases between them. The CDR3 extends over 11 amino acids. The CDR3 loop is CASSQAEKAFF. CDR3 coding DNA: TGTGCCAGCAGCCAAGCGGAGAAAGCTTTCTTT.

About this clonotype: With a much larger clone just one base away, this may be a read error. The chain is built from TRBV12-3 or TRBV12-4 and TRBJ1-1; D not certain. With 3 bases removed from V and 4 bases from J, the gap between germline ends came to 12 bases. The CDR3 runs to 14 residues. Written as DNA, the CDR3 is TGTGCCAGCAGTTTTCGGCGAGCTTCCACTGAAGCTTTCTTT. This codes for CASSFRRASTEAFF.

This clonotype was seen a handful of times. This chain joins TRBV24-1 and TRBJ2-5; no reliable D call. This CDR3 contains 15 residues. CDR1 and CDR2 from the germline V gene are KGHDR and SFDVKD. V was cut by 3 bases and J by 4 bases, with 14 bases left in between. The CDR3 DNA is TGTGCCACCAGTGATGCCTCCGGATCCATAGAGACCCAGTACTTC. Translating it yields CATSDASGSIETQYF.

This clonotype was detected only a few times. The gene calls are TRBV2 and TRBJ2-5; D perhaps matches TRBD2 (5 bases). Trimming shortened V by 2 bases and J by 5 bases, and 18 bases separated the two germline ends. The germline gives CDR1 SNHLY, CDR2 FYNNEI. The CDR3 consists of 16 residues. The CDR3 DNA sequence: TGTGCCAGCAGTGAAAGAGGGAATGTTATATGGGAGACCCAGTACTTC. It yields the protein CASSERGNVIWETQYF. Looking up the rest from reference TRBV2 and TRBJ2-5 gives the full variable domain: EPEVTQTPSHQVTQMGQEVILRCVPISNHLYFYWYRQILGQKVEFLVSFYNNEISEKSEIFDDQFSVERPDGSNFTLKIRSTKLEDSAMYFCASSERGNVIWETQYFGPGTRLLVL.

There are a few counts of this clonotype. The V gene is TRBV28, the J gene TRBJ2-3, with D possibly being TRBD2 (6 bases). With 2 bases removed from V and 3 bases from J, the gap between germline ends came to 12 bases. Germline CDR1 is MDHEN and CDR2 is SYDVKM. This CDR3 spans 15 amino acids. The CDR3 here is CASSLRGRVTDTQYF. The CDR3, as DNA: TGTGCCAGCAGTTTACGGGGGAGAGTGACAGATACGCAGTATTTT.

This clonotype was found a few times. J is TRBJ1-6 and V is TRBV6-1; D is possibly TRBD1 (6 bases). The CDR3 has 14 amino acids. V was shortened by 4 bases and J by 10 bases, with 14 bases between the two germline ends. Germline assignment: CDR1 MNHNS and CDR2 SASEGT. For the CDR3, the DNA is TGTGCCAGCAGTGTTACAGGGTCCGGGTCACCCCTCCACTTT. This codes for CASSVTGSGSPLHF.

The chain has TRBV7-2 and TRBJ1-3; the D is unclear. The CDR3 runs 15 residues. The germline V gene encodes CDR1 SGHTA and CDR2 FQGNSA. Trimming took 6 bases from V and 0 from J, leaving 12 bases between them. CDR3 in amino acids: CASSPTLHSGNTIYF. CDR3 sequence (DNA): TGTGCCAGCAGTCCTACTTTACACTCTGGAAACACCATATATTTT.

This clonotype was counted a few times. This sequence joins TRBV25-1 and TRBJ2-1; D may be TRBD2 (6 bases). Per germline, CDR1 MGHDK and CDR2 SYGVNS. This CDR3 region has 16 residues. Trimming left V 4 bases short and J 0 bases short, with 13 bases between. The CDR3 loop is CASSVAAGLSYNEQFF. As DNA, the CDR3 is TGTGCCAGCAGTGTCGCGGCGGGGCTCTCCTACAATGAGCAGTTCTTC.

This clonotype has just a few counts. The chain employs TRBV30 and TRBJ2-7; TRBD1 matches 12 bases. J lost 5 bases, V lost 5 bases, and 4 bases had no gene match. Germline CDR1 reads GTSNPN; CDR2 reads SVGIG (reference sequence). The CDR3 sequence is 13 residues long. As DNA, the CDR3 is TGTGCCTGGGCCGGGACAGGGGGCAACGAGCAGTACTTC. This encodes CAWAGTGGNEQYF.

The sample holds a few counts of this clonotype. The J gene is TRBJ2-6, the V gene TRBV20-1; D may be TRBD1 (5 bases). CDR3 length equals 15 residues. Germline V CDR1 and CDR2: DFQATT, SNEGSKA (reference sequence). V dropped 3 bases and J dropped 0 bases, with 9 bases sitting between them. CDR3 region: CSASVRVSGANVLTF. In DNA, the CDR3 is TGCAGTGCTAGCGTCAGGGTCTCTGGGGCCAACGTCCTGACTTTC.

This clonotype was counted a few times. The genes are TRBV6-1 and TRBJ2-2; 7 bases line up with TRBD1. V was pared by 8 bases and J by 0 bases, with 6 bases of the junction left unmatched. The length of the CDR3 is 15 residues. Germline CDR1 and CDR2: MNHNS and SASEGT. This chain's CDR3 is CASLTGAANTGELFF. The CDR3 nucleotides read TGTGCCAGCCTAACAGGGGCCGCGAACACCGGGGAGCTGTTTTTT.

There are many counts of this clonotype. J is TRBJ1-4 and V is TRBV5-1; TRBD1 might be the D (5 bases). The CDR3 totals 14 residues. V lost 4 bases and J lost 8, with 15 bases in between. CDR1 is SGHRS, CDR2 YFSETQ, per germline. CDR3: CASSRAGFGEKLFF. The CDR3 DNA is TGCGCCAGCAGCCGTGCAGGGTTTGGGGAAAAACTGTTTTTT.

This clonotype was seen a handful of times. The chain employs TRBV5-1 and TRBJ2-5; either TRBD1 or TRBD2 may supply D (10 bases each). The CDR3 sequence is 19 residues long. V was shortened by 4 bases and J by 0 bases, with 25 bases between the two germline ends. Germline V CDR1 and CDR2: SGHRS, YFSETQ. In nucleotides, the CDR3 is TGCGCCAGCAGCAAGGGACAGGGGAGGACTAGCGGCTACCAAGAGACCCAGTACTTC. Translation: CASSKGQGRTSGYQETQYF.

There are a few counts of this clonotype. The gene calls are TRBV6-2 or TRBV6-3 and TRBJ2-1; D is ambiguous. Trimming took 6 bases from V and 3 from J, leaving 15 bases between them. This CDR3 contains 15 residues. Germline V lookup: CDR1 MNHEY, CDR2 SVGEGT. The CDR3 DNA reads as TGTGCCAGCAGCCCCGATATCCTTGACTACAATGAGCAGTTCTTC. Protein: CASSPDILDYNEQFF.

This clonotype has only a few counts. The rearrangement uses TRBV6-2 or TRBV6-3 and TRBJ2-7; 11 nucleotides agree with TRBD1. The CDR3 has 16 residues. V gave up 2 bases and J gave up 2 bases; unmatched junction bases: 5. From germline, CDR1 is MNHEY and CDR2 SVGEGT. CDR3 protein: CASSYKDRGPTYEQYF. The DNA of the CDR3 is TGTGCCAGCAGTTACAAGGACAGGGGGCCCACCTACGAGCAGTACTTC.

The gene calls are TRBV9 and TRBJ2-7, with 9 bases that match TRBD2. CDR1 is SGDLS, CDR2 YYNGEE, per germline. With 0 bases clipped from V and 4 bases from J, the junction kept 5 bases outside the gene matches. This CDR3 comprises 15 residues. Here the CDR3 DNA reads TGTGCCAGCAGCGTAGGGGCGGGAGGGCCTTACGAGCAGTACTTC. Translated: CASSVGAGGPYEQYF.

This clonotype has ten or more counts. The chain is built from TRBV4-1 and TRBJ1-1; the D gene is possibly TRBD1 (5 bases). The CDR3 is 17 amino acids. Germline values: CDR1 MGHRA, CDR2 YSYEKL. V was shortened by 3 bases and J by 5 bases, with 22 bases between the two germline ends. In DNA form, the CDR3 reads TGCGCCAGCAGCCAGGAATCGTTGGGGGGAAGGAGGACTGAAGCTTTCTTT. Translation gives CASSQESLGGRRTEAFF.

This clonotype showed up just a few times. V usage is TRBV6-5 and J usage is TRBJ2-7; a possible D gene is TRBD1 (5 bases). The CDR3 runs to 15 residues. V was shortened by 0 bases and J by 2 bases, with 11 bases between the two germline ends. From germline, CDR1 is MNHEY and CDR2 SVGAGI. The CDR3 reads CASSYSYRLAYEQYF. The CDR3 DNA reads TGTGCCAGCAGTTACTCTTACAGGCTGGCCTACGAGCAGTACTTC.

The J gene is TRBJ1-5, the V gene TRBV6-1; the D gene is possibly TRBD1 (6 bases). The CDR3 has 14 residues. Germline CDR1 is MNHNS and CDR2 is SASEGT. V shed 3 bases and J shed 0 bases, with 6 bases lying between them. The CDR3 protein is CASSEDSSNQPQHF. CDR3 DNA sequence: TGTGCCAGCAGTGAGGACAGTAGCAATCAGCCCCAGCATTTT.